The T cell receptor beta chain under discussion was sequenced for a study of OX40 agonist ivuxolimab in advanced cancers. Study details: Three patients, one with hepatocellular carcinoma and two with cutaneous melanoma, responded partially.

A word on this clone: What it binds is unknown.

The length of the CDR3 is 13 residues. Trimming cost V 0 bases and J 4 bases, with 9 bases left between them. Germline V gene lookup returns CDR1 SQVTM and CDR2 ANQGSEA. Using immunoSEQ multiplex PCR, the repertoire was profiled, and TCRdb retains in-frame clones only, with some absent. The sample lists more than 20,000 clones, just under 85% occurring once. Broader study findings: Low levels of normalized T-cell clonal expansion also appeared in some nonresponders. In general, CD8+ T cells held more expanded clones than CD4+ did, on average.

The sequence was obtained from an adult with an advanced solid tumor such as melanoma, head and neck, liver or kidney cancer. The rearrangement links TRBV29-1 to TRBJ1-2; D remains unclear. The sample consisted of CD4+ or CD8+ T cells sorted from blood, taken in a trial of the OX40 agonist ivuxolimab. For the CDR3, the DNA is TGCAGCGTTGAAGAAGGCAACGTCTATGGCTACACCTTC. Translation gives CSVEEGNVYGYTF.